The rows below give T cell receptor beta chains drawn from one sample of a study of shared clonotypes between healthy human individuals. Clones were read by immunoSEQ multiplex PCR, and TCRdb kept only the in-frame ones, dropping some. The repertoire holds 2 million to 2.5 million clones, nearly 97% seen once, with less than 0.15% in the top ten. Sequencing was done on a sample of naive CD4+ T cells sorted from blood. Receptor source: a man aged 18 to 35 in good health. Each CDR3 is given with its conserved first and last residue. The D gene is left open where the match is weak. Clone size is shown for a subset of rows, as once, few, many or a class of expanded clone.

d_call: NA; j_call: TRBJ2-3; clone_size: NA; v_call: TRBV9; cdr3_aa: CASSVNPADTQYF; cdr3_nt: TGTGCCAGCAGCGTAAACCCGGCAGATACGCAGTATTTT
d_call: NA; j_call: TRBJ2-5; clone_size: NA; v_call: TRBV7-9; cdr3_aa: CASSLLRPGAEQETQYF; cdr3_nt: TGTGCCAGCAGCTTATTGCGCCCCGGGGCAGAGCAAGAGACCCAGTACTTC
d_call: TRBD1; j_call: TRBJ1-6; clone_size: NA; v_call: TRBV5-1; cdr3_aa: CASSGTGRENSPLHF; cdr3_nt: TGCGCCAGCAGCGGGACAGGGCGGGAAAATTCACCCCTCCACTTT
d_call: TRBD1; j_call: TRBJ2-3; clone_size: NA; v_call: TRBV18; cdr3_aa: CASSPPGQVFLSTDTQYF; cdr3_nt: TGTGCCAGCTCACCACCGGGACAGGTTTTCCTTAGCACAGATACGCAGTATTTT
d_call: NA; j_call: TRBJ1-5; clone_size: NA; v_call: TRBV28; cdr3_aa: CATLMGQKNQPQHF; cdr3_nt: TGTGCCACCCTAATGGGGCAGAAAAATCAGCCCCAGCATTTT
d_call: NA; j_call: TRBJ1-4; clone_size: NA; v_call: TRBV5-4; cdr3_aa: CASSLGQGGFDEKLFF; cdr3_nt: TGTGCCAGCAGCTTGGGGCAGGGTGGTTTTGATGAAAAACTGTTTTTT
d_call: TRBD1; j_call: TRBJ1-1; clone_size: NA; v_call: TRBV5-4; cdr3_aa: CASSLPGQYAEAFF; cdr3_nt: TGTGCCAGCAGCCTACCGGGACAGTACGCTGAAGCTTTCTTT
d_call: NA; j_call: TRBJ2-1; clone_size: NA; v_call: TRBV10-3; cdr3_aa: CAISGIQYNEQFF; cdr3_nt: TGTGCCATCAGCGGGATTCAGTACAATGAGCAGTTCTTC
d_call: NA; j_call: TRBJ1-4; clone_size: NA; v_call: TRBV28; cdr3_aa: CASSPGTGEKLFF; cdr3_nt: TGTGCCAGCAGTCCCGGGACGGGAGAAAAACTGTTTTTT
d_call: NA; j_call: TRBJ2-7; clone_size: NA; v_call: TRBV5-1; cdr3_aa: CASSTGTSGREQYF; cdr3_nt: TGCGCCAGCAGCACCGGGACCAGCGGACGGGAGCAGTACTTC
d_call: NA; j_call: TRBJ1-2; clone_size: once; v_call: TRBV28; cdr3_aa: CASSPGHPYGYTF; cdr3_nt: TGTGCCAGCAGTCCGGGACATCCCTATGGCTACACCTTC
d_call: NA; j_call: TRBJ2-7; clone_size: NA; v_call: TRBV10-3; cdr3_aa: CAIRRGDQSYEQYF; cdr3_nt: TGTGCCATCAGGAGGGGGGACCAGTCCTACGAGCAGTACTTC
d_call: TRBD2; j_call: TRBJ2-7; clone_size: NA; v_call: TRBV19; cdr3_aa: CASSIVVAGSYEQYF; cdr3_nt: TGTGCCAGTAGTATAGTCGTAGCGGGAAGTTACGAGCAGTACTTC
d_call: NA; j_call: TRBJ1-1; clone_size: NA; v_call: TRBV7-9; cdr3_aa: CASSLALGATEAFF; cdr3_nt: TGTGCCAGCAGCTTAGCCCTTGGAGCGACTGAAGCTTTCTTT
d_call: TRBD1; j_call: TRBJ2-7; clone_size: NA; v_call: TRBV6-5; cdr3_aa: CASSRGQGFDEQYF; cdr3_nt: TGTGCCAGCAGTCGAGGACAGGGTTTCGACGAGCAGTACTTC
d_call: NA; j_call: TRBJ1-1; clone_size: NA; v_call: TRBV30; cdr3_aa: CAWSVPGTANTEAFF; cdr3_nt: TGTGCCTGGAGTGTACCCGGGACGGCGAACACTGAAGCTTTCTTT
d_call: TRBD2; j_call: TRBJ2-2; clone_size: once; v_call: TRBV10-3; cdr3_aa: CAISVASGSSNGELFF; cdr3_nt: TGTGCCATCAGTGTGGCTAGCGGGAGTTCGAACGGGGAGCTGTTTTTT
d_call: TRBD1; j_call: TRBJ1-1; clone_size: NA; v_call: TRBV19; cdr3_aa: CASSIDLGQANTEAFF; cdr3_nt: TGTGCCAGTAGTATAGATCTTGGACAGGCGAACACTGAAGCTTTCTTT
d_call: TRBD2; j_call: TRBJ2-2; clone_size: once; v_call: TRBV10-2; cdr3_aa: CASILAGNTGELFF; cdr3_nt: TGCGCCAGCATACTAGCGGGGAACACCGGGGAGCTGTTTTTT
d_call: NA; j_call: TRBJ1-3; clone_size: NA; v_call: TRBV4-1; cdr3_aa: CASSQDRVLLIGNTIYF; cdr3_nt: TGCGCCAGCAGCCAAGATCGAGTACTCTTAATTGGAAACACCATATATTTT
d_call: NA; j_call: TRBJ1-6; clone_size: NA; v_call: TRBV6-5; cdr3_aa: CASSREGLNSPLHF; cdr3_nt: TGTGCCAGCAGCCGGGAAGGGCTGAACTCACCCCTCCACTTT
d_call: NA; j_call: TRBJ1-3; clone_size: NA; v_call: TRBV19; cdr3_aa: CASSASFGNTIYF; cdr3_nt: TGTGCCAGTAGTGCCTCGTTTGGAAACACCATATATTTT
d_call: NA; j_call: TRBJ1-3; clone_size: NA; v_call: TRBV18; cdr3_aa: CASSPPMGESGNTMYF; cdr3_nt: TGTGCCAGCTCACCACCGATGGGAGAGAGTGGAAACACCATGTATTTT
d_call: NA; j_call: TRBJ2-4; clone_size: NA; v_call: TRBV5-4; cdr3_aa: CASSLEGGSNIQYF; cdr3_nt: TGTGCCAGCAGCTTGGAGGGGGGGTCAAACATTCAGTACTTC
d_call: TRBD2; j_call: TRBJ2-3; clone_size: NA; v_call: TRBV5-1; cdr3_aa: CASRPIAGVTDTQYF; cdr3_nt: TGCGCCAGCCGCCCTATAGCGGGAGTCACAGATACGCAGTATTTT
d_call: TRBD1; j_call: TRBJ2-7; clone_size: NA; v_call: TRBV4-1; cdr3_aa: CASSQDKWAGGDYEQYF; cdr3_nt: TGCGCCAGCAGCCAAGATAAATGGGCAGGGGGTGACTACGAGCAGTACTTC
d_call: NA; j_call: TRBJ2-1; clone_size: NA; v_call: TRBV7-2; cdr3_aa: CASSLSGLNEQFF; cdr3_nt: TGTGCCAGCAGCTTATCCGGACTCAATGAGCAGTTCTTC
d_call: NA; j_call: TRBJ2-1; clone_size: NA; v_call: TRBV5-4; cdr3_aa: CASSLVVGQGGTYNEQFF; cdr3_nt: TGTGCCAGCAGCTTGGTTGTAGGCCAGGGGGGCACCTACAATGAGCAGTTCTTC
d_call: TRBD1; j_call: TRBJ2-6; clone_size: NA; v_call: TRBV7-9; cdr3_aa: CASSSPGTGSFSGANVLTF; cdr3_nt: TGTGCCAGCAGCTCCCCCGGGACAGGGTCTTTCTCTGGGGCCAACGTCCTGACTTTC
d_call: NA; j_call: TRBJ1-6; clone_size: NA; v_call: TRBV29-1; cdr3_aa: CSVGSGDNSPLHF; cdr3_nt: TGCAGCGTTGGGTCAGGGGATAATTCACCCCTCCACTTT
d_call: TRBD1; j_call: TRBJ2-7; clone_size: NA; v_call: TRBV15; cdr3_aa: CATGTTGGEQYF; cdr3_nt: TGTGCCACCGGAACAACAGGGGGCGAGCAGTACTTC
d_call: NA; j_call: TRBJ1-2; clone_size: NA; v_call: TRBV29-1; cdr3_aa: CSVGPAYGYGYTF; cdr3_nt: TGCAGCGTGGGACCAGCCTATGGCTATGGCTACACCTTC
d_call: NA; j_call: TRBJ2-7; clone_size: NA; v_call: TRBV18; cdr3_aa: CASSPTERVLVYEQYF; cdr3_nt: TGTGCCAGCTCACCGACCGAGAGGGTTTTGGTCTACGAGCAGTACTTC
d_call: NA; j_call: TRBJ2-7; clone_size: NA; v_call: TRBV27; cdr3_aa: CASSSRQIAVTEQYF; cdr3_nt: TGTGCCAGCAGTTCTCGACAGATTGCTGTAACAGAGCAGTACTTC
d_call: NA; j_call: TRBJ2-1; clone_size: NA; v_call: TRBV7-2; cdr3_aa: CASTNYNEQFF; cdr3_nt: TGTGCCAGCACTAACTACAATGAGCAGTTCTTC
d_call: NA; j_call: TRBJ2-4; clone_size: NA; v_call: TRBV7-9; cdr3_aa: CASSANRVAKNIQYF; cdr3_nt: TGTGCCAGCAGCGCGAACAGGGTAGCCAAAAACATTCAGTACTTC
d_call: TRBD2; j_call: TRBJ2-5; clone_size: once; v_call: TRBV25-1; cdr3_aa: CASSGGTSGRQETQYF; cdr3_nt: TGTGCCAGCAGTGGGGGGACTAGCGGGAGGCAAGAGACCCAGTACTTC
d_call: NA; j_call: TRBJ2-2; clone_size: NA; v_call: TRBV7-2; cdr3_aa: CASSYLTGILTGELFF; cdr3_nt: TGTGCCAGCAGCTATCTGACGGGGATTCTCACCGGGGAGCTGTTTTTT
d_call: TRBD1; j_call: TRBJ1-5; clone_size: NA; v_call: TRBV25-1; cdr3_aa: CASSELTGANQPQHF; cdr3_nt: TGTGCCAGCAGTGAGCTGACAGGGGCCAATCAGCCCCAGCATTTT
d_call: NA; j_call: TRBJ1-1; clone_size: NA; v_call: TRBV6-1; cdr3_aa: CASTQVGTEAFF; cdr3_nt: TGTGCCAGCACCCAAGTGGGCACTGAAGCTTTCTTT
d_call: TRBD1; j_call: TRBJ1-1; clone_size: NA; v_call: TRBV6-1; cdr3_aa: CAAQGGADTEAFF; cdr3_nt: TGTGCCGCTCAAGGGGGCGCAGACACTGAAGCTTTCTTT
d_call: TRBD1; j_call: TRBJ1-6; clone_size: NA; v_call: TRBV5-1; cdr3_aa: CASSLGQGGSDSPLHF; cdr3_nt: TGCGCCAGCAGCTTAGGCCAGGGGGGCAGTGATTCACCCCTCCACTTT
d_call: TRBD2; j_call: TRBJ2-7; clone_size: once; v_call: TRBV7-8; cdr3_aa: CASSLLSSGSYEQYF; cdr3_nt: TGTGCCAGCAGCTTACTATCTAGCGGAAGCTACGAGCAGTACTTC
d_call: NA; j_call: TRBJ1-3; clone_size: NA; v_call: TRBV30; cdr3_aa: CAWSVGTSGNTIYF; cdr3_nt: TGTGCCTGGAGTGTGGGGACCTCTGGAAACACCATATATTTT
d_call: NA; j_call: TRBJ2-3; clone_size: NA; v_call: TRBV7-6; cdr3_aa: CASSLVGDSTDTQYF; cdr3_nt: TGTGCCAGCAGCTTAGTCGGGGACTCCACAGATACGCAGTATTTT
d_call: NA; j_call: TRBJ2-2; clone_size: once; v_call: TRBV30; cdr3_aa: CAWDPRSPVDTGELFF; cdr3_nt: TGTGCCTGGGACCCTAGGTCCCCAGTCGACACCGGGGAGCTGTTTTTT
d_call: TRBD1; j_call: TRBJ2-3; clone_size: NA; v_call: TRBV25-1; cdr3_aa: CASSDSGGISDTQYF; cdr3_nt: TGTGCCAGCAGTGACTCAGGGGGCATTTCAGATACGCAGTATTTT
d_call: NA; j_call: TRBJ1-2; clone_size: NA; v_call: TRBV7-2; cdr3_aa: CASTVTGAATGYTF; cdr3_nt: TGTGCCAGCACCGTCACGGGGGCCGCGACCGGCTACACCTTC
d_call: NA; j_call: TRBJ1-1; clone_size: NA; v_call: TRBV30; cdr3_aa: CAWSVRDDTEAFF; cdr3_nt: TGTGCCTGGAGTGTACGGGACGACACTGAAGCTTTCTTT
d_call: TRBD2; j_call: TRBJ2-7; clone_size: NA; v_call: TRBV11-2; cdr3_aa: CASSLRGSGGIWEQYF; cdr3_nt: TGTGCCAGCAGCTTAAGGGGCAGCGGGGGAATTTGGGAGCAGTACTTC
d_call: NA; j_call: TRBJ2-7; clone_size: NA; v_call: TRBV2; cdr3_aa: CASREGTSEQYF; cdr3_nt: TGTGCCAGCAGAGAAGGGACGTCGGAGCAGTACTTC
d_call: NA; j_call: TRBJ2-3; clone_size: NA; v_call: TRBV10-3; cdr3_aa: CAISERDTQYF; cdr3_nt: TGTGCCATTTCGGAGAGGGATACGCAGTATTTT
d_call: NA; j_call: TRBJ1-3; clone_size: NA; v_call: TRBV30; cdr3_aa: CAWSPLASGNTIYF; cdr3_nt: TGTGCCTGGAGTCCGTTGGCCTCTGGAAACACCATATATTTT
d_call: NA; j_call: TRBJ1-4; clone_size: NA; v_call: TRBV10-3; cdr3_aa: CATEGGPNEKLFF; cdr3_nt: TGTGCCACCGAGGGAGGGCCTAATGAAAAACTGTTTTTT
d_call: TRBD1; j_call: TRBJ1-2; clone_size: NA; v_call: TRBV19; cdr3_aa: CASRGGQFGYTF; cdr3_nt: TGTGCCAGCAGAGGGGGACAGTTCGGCTACACCTTC
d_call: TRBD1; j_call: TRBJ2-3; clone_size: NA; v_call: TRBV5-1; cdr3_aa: CASSPPGQGPTDTQYF; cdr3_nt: TGCGCCAGCAGCCCCCCGGGACAGGGGCCCACAGATACGCAGTATTTT
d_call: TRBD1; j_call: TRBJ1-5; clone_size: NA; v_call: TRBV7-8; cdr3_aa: CASSTTGTGGINQPQHF; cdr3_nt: TGTGCCAGCAGCACAACAGGGACAGGGGGAATCAATCAGCCCCAGCATTTT
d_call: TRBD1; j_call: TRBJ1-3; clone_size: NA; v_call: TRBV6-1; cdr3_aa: CASSEPGTGAGNTIYF; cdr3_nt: TGTGCCAGCAGTGAACCGGGGACAGGGGCTGGAAACACCATATATTTT
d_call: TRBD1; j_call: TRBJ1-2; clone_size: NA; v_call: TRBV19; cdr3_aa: CASSPRWGQGAQMNGYTF; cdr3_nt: TGTGCCAGTAGTCCTCGATGGGGACAGGGGGCGCAAATGAATGGCTACACCTTC
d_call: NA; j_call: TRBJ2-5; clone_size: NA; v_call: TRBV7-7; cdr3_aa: CASSLVGIQETQYF; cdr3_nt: TGTGCTAGCAGCTTAGTGGGGATCCAAGAGACCCAGTACTTC